The 18 T cell receptor beta chains given below trace back to one sample, sequenced in a study of T cell clones after liver transplantation. Method: immunoSEQ multiplex PCR; TCRdb's copy keeps in-frame clones and lacks some. The sample shows fewer than 110,000 clones, about 88% of them seen only once. The sample in question was CD4+ T cells from blood, obtained around 49 months after liver transplant. These receptors were taken from a human patient who received a liver transplant. The graft donor may be the source of some T cells.

The gene calls are TRBV14 and TRBJ1-1, with unresolved D. This CDR3 has 16 residues. Germline assignment: CDR1 SGHDN and CDR2 FVKESK. V gave up 1 base and J gave up 6 bases, with 18 bases separating them. The CDR3: CASSQGLRTSVAEAFF. The DNA of the CDR3 is TGTGCCAGCAGCCAAGGATTGAGGACCAGCGTCGCTGAAGCTTTCTTT.

This clone was seen a single time. The chain couples TRBV18 to TRBJ1-1; no clear D. Trimming cost V 5 bases and J 4 bases, with 17 bases left between them. Per the germline V gene, CDR1 is KGHSH and CDR2 is LQKENI. CDR3 length equals 15 residues. CDR3 DNA sequence: TGTGCCAGCTCATCCCGATCCGAAGTTGGCACTGAAGCTTTCTTT. Its protein is CASSSRSEVGTEAFF.

The J gene is TRBJ2-2, the V gene TRBV5-1; TRBD2 matches at 8 bases. After removal of 0 bases from V and 6 bases from J, the junction contained 10 bases not matched to a gene. The length of the CDR3 is 17 residues. Germline lookup yields CDR1 SGHRS and CDR2 YFSETQ. CDR3 protein: CASSLDFSGVKAGELFF. The CDR3 bases are TGCGCCAGCAGCTTGGACTTTAGCGGGGTCAAGGCCGGGGAGCTGTTTTTT.

This clone occurred once. The gene calls are TRBV2 and TRBJ1-3; a possible D gene is TRBD1 (5 bases). Trimming pared 6 bases from V and 2 bases from J, leaving 20 bases between. Germline CDR1 is SNHLY and CDR2 is FYNNEI. The CDR3 has 17 residues. This chain's CDR3 is CASRGDLGRKTGNTIYF. The CDR3, as DNA: TGTGCCAGCAGGGGGGACCTGGGCCGCAAAACTGGAAACACCATATATTTT.

The chain carries TRBV14 and TRBJ2-5; D possibly corresponds to TRBD1 (6 bases). V shed 1 base and J shed 1 base, with 13 bases lying between them. From germline, CDR1 is SGHDN and CDR2 FVKESK. CDR3 length: 16 amino acids. The chain's CDR3 is CASSQGLQGSQETQYF. The DNA for the CDR3 is TGTGCCAGCAGCCAAGGACTACAGGGCTCCCAAGAGACCCAGTACTTC.

The genes are TRBV15 and TRBJ1-2, with TRBD1 identical over 7 bases. Trimming at V came to 0 bases and at J to 2 bases, leaving 6 bases not matched to a gene. The V gene's germline CDR1 is LNHNV and CDR2 YYDKDF (reference sequence). The CDR3 is 16 residues long. CDR3 protein: CATSRDQGGANYGYTF. Written as DNA, the CDR3 is TGTGCCACCAGCAGAGATCAGGGGGGTGCGAACTATGGCTACACCTTC.

The chain carries TRBV28 and TRBJ2-3; D is undetermined. The CDR3 has 14 residues. V was pared by 2 bases and J by 1 base, with 7 bases between. Per the germline V gene, CDR1 is MDHEN and CDR2 is SYDVKM. CDR3 bases: TGTGCCAGCAGTTTAAGCCGTCGCACAGATACGCAGTATTTT. The encoded protein is CASSLSRRTDTQYF.

This clone is a singleton in its sample. This chain uses TRBV4-2 with TRBJ2-3; D uncertain. Germline V lookup: CDR1 LGHNA, CDR2 YNFKEQ. V lost 5 bases, J lost 1 base, and 7 bases lay in between. This CDR3 has 13 residues. The CDR3 is CASSELGTDTQYF. As DNA, the CDR3 is TGTGCCAGCAGCGAGCTGGGCACAGATACGCAGTATTTT.

The CDR3 DNA follows: TGTGCCAGCAGCTCGATCGGGACCGCCGAGGAGCAGTACTTC. The encoded protein is CASSSIGTAEEQYF. The V and J genes are TRBV7-3 and TRBJ2-7; D is perhaps TRBD1 or TRBD2 (5 bases each). The CDR3 runs to 14 residues. Trimming stripped 4 bases from V and 7 bases from J, with 17 bases between. Looked up from germline, CDR1 is SGHTA and CDR2 is FQGTGA.

This clone was detected a few times. This CDR3 is CVAGRAYEQYF. The CDR3, as DNA: TGTGTGGCGGGGAGGGCCTACGAGCAGTACTTC. The rearrangement links TRBV28 to TRBJ2-7; the match to TRBD2 covers 7 bases. The germline CDR1 and CDR2 sequences are MDHEN and SYDVKM. The CDR3 extends over 11 amino acids.

This chain joins TRBV19 and TRBJ1-5, with a possible D match to TRBD1 (6 bases). This CDR3 is 18 amino acids long. The V and J ends lost 7 bases and 0 bases respectively, with 22 bases between them. Germline lookup yields CDR1 LNHDA and CDR2 SQIVND (reference sequence). CDR3 DNA: TGTGCCAGTACCACTCGGGCCAGGGGAGGGAATAGCAATCAGCCCCAGCATTTT. Amino acid sequence: CASTTRARGGNSNQPQHF. The full variable domain, rest sourced from reference TRBV19 and TRBJ1-5, is DGGITQSPKYLFRKEGQNVTLSCEQNLNHDAMYWYRQDPGQGLRLIYYSQIVNDFQKGDIAEGYSVSREKKESFPLTVTSAQKNPTAFYLCASTTRARGGNSNQPQHFGDGTRLSIL.

The V call is TRBV4-3, the J call TRBJ2-3; D gene uncertain. Trimming removed 0 bases at V and 9 bases at J, with 10 bases between. This CDR3 has 13 residues. Germline CDR1 reads LGHNA; CDR2 reads YSLEER. The CDR3 spells CASSQDEERTQYF. The DNA of the CDR3 is TGCGCCAGCAGCCAAGATGAGGAGAGGACGCAGTATTTT.

V gene TRBV7-6 combines with J gene TRBJ2-2; 15 nucleotides match TRBD2. The V gene's germline CDR1 is SGHVS and CDR2 FNYEAQ. CDR3 length equals 19 residues. V was clipped by 2 bases and J by 4 bases; unmatched bases: 8. The CDR3, as DNA: TGTGCCAGCAGCTTACCCCCCGGGACTAGCGGGAGGATCACCGGGGAGCTGTTTTTT. The encoded protein is CASSLPPGTSGRITGELFF. Full variable domain (remainder filled in from reference TRBV7-6 and TRBJ2-2): GAGVSQSPRYKVTKRGQDVALRCDPISGHVSLYWYRQALGQGPEFLTYFNYEAQQDKSGLPNDRFSAERPEGSISTLTIQRTEQRDSAMYRCASSLPPGTSGRITGELFFGEGSRLTVL.

The rearrangement uses TRBV5-4 and TRBJ1-3; weak D call: TRBD1 (6 bases). The V and J ends lost 3 bases and 0 bases respectively, with 10 bases between them. The germline V gene has CDR1 SGHNT and CDR2 YYREEE (reference sequence). CDR3 size: 15 residues. The CDR3 DNA sequence: TGTGCCAGCAGCTCTGGACAGTCCTCTGGAAACACCATATATTTT. Translated: CASSSGQSSGNTIYF.

The V and J genes are TRBV7-3 and TRBJ1-1; 8 nucleotides align to TRBD1. Germline values: CDR1 SGHTA, CDR2 FQGTGA. This CDR3 comprises 18 residues. V shed 1 base, J shed 0 bases, and the junction held 10 bases outside the gene matches. The CDR3 is CASSLRAGTGNLNTEAFF. CDR3 DNA sequence: TGTGCCAGCAGCTTAAGGGCCGGGACAGGAAACTTGAACACTGAAGCTTTCTTT.

The J gene is TRBJ2-7, the V gene TRBV18, with D uncertain. The CDR3 sequence is 14 residues long. Per germline, CDR1 KGHSH and CDR2 LQKENI. Trimming removed 0 bases from V and 6 bases from J, with 12 bases in between. The CDR3 DNA sequence: TGTGCCAGCTCACCACCGTTTCCGCTACTCGAGCAGTACTTC. It translates to CASSPPFPLLEQYF.

The genes are TRBV18 and TRBJ1-1; D remains unclear. Germline V gene lookup returns CDR1 KGHSH and CDR2 LQKENI. Trimming shortened V by 3 bases and J by 1 base, and 21 bases separated the two germline ends. The CDR3 is 18 residues long. CDR3 sequence (DNA): TGTGCCAGCTCACCTATTCTACGTTTTGGATCGAGGAACACTGAAGCTTTCTTT. As protein: CASSPILRFGSRNTEAFF.

The chain joins TRBV27 to TRBJ1-2, with TRBD1 as a possible D gene (5 bases). Germline CDR1 MNHEY, CDR2 SMNVEV (reference sequence). Trimming took 10 bases from V and 4 from J, leaving 13 bases between them. This CDR3 has 12 residues. CDR3 sequence reads: CATGAGGYGYTF. The CDR3 DNA reads as TGTGCCACCGGGGCCGGGGGCTATGGCTACACCTTC.